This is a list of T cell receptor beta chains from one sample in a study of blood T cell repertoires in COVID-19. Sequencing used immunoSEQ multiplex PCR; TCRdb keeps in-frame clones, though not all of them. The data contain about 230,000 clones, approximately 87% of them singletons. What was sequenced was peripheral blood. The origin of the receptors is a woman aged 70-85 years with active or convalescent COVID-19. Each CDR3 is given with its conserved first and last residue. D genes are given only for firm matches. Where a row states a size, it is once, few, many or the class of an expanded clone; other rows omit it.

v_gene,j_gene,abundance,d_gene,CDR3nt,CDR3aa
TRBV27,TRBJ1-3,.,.,TGTGCCAGCAGTAGCCTCAGGTCTTCTGGAAACACCATATATTTT,CASSSLRSSGNTIYF
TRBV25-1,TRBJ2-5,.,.,TGTGCCAGCAGTGATAGTAAGGGCGCAGGGGGGAACCAAGAGACCCAGTACTTC,CASSDSKGAGGNQETQYF
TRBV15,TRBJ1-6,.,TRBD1,TGTGCCACCAGCAGAGACCGACAGGGGAATAATTCACCCCTCCACTTT,CATSRDRQGNNSPLHF
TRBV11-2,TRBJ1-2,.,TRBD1,TGTGCCAGCAGCTCGTTGGTCCCGGGACAGGGGAGTGGGGGCTACACCTTC,CASSSLVPGQGSGGYTF
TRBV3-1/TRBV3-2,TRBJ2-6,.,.,TGTGCCAGCAGCCCAAATAGTGGGGCCAACGTCCTGACTTTC,CASSPNSGANVLTF
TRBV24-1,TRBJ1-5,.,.,TGTGCCACCAGTCAATCGGGACAGCCCCAGCATTTT,CATSQSGQPQHF
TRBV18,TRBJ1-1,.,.,TGTGCCAGCTCACCTCCGGGGGTAGGCACTGAAGCTTTCTTT,CASSPPGVGTEAFF
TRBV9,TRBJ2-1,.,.,TGTGCCAGCAGCGTAACTAGCTACAATGAGCAGTTCTTC,CASSVTSYNEQFF
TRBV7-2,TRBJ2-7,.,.,TGTGCCAGCAGCTTAGTGGGGGGAGTATGGTACGAGCAGTACTTC,CASSLVGGVWYEQYF
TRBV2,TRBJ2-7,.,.,TGTGCCACCTTAAGGGACACTTACTACGAGCAGTACTTC,CATLRDTYYEQYF
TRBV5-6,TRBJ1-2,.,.,TGTGCCAGCAGCTTGGCACAGACAGGCTATGGCTACACCTTC,CASSLAQTGYGYTF
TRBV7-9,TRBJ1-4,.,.,TGTGCCAGCAGCCCCAAGACACAGGAGTGGTCAACTAATGAAAAACTGTTTTTT,CASSPKTQEWSTNEKLFF
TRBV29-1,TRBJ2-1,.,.,TGCAGCGCACAATACAATGAGCAGTTCTTC,CSAQYNEQFF
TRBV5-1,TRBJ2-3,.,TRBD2,TGCGCCAGCAGCTTAGCGGGGGACCCCACAGATACGCAGTATTTT,CASSLAGDPTDTQYF
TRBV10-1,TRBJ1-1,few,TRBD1,TGCGCCAGCAGCGGCCGACAGGGGACCCCTGAAGCTTTCTTT,CASSGRQGTPEAFF
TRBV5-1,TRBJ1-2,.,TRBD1,TGCGCCAGCAGCTTGAACGGGGGGACAGGGGCAGCAAAGGGCTATGGCTACACCTTC,CASSLNGGTGAAKGYGYTF
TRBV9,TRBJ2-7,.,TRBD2,TGTGCCAGCAGCGTAGGCGGGGGCGCAGCGGGAGGCGAGCAGTACTTC,CASSVGGGAAGGEQYF
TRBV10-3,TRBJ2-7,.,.,TGTGCCACCGCGGAGTCGCTTTTCTCCTACGAGCAGTACTTC,CATAESLFSYEQYF
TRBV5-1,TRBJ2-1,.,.,TGCGCCAGCAGCCCCACGGTAGGGAGCAATGAGCAGTTCTTC,CASSPTVGSNEQFF
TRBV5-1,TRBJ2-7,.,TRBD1,TGCGCCAGCAGCTTGGTCGAAGAGGGGGCCCAATACTTC,CASSLVEEGAQYF
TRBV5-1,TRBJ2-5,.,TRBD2,TGCGCCAGCAGCTTGGTTGGACTAGCGGGGGCAGAGACCCAGTACTTC,CASSLVGLAGAETQYF
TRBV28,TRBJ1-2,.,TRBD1,TGTGCCAGCAGTGCCCTCGGGACAGATAAAGCCTATGGCTACACCTTC,CASSALGTDKAYGYTF
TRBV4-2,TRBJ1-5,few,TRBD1,TGTGCCAGCAGCCACCCCTCCGGGACAGGGACATCGGCATTGAATCAGCCCCAGCATTTT,CASSHPSGTGTSALNQPQHF
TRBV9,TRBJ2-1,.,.,TGTGCCAGCAGCGTTGGGAGCTCGAGCTCCTACAATGAGCAGTTCTTC,CASSVGSSSSYNEQFF
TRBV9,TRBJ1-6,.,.,TGTGCCAGCAGCCAAAGTGGCGGCAGCTCCTATAATTCACCCCTCCACTTT,CASSQSGGSSYNSPLHF
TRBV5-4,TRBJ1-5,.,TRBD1,TGTGCCAGCAGCAGCCAGGGGGCCAATCAGCCCCAGCATTTT,CASSSQGANQPQHF
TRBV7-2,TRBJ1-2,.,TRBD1,TGTGCCAGCAGCCCCCGGACAGGAACAGTAGAGGGCTACACCTTC,CASSPRTGTVEGYTF